Presented here are 3 T cell receptor beta chains from one specimen sequenced in a study of identical twins. One entry per CDR3 protein, called by TCRdb with MiXCR from the 5' RACE reads. This sample carries 1.5 million to 2 million distinct CDR3 sequences, roughly 35% of them seen once, and the ten largest clones take around 0.25%. Sample: cord blood. The receptors derive from a newborn girl in good health.

V gene TRBV6-5 combines with J gene TRBJ2-3, with a possible D match to TRBD2 (5 bases). Germline-derived CDR1 and CDR2 are MNHEY and SVGAGI. The CDR3 covers 14 residues. With 10 bases removed from V and 0 bases from J, the gap between germline ends came to 14 bases. The chain's CDR3 is CATRTTNSTDTQYF. The CDR3 region has the DNA TGTGCCACCAGGACGACTAACAGCACAGATACGCAGTATTTT.

Only a few counts were recorded for this clonotype. The rearrangement links TRBV25-1 to TRBJ2-3, with TRBD2 as a possible D gene (6 bases). The ends were cut back, 3 bases at V and 0 bases at J, with 7 bases in the middle. From germline, CDR1 is MGHDK and CDR2 SYGVNS. There are 14 residues in the CDR3. CDR3 sequence: CASSDAGSTDTQYF. The CDR3 coding sequence is TGTGCCAGCAGTGATGCGGGGAGCACAGATACGCAGTATTTT.

The gene calls are TRBV5-8 and TRBJ2-5, with D possibly TRBD2 on 5 matching bases. V lost 1 base, J lost 9 bases, and 10 bases lay in between. Looked up from germline, CDR1 is SGHTS and CDR2 is YDEGEE. The CDR3 has 12 residues. The CDR3 DNA sequence: TGTGCCAGCAGCTTGACTAAGGAGGCCCAGTACTTC. It yields the protein CASSLTKEAQYF.